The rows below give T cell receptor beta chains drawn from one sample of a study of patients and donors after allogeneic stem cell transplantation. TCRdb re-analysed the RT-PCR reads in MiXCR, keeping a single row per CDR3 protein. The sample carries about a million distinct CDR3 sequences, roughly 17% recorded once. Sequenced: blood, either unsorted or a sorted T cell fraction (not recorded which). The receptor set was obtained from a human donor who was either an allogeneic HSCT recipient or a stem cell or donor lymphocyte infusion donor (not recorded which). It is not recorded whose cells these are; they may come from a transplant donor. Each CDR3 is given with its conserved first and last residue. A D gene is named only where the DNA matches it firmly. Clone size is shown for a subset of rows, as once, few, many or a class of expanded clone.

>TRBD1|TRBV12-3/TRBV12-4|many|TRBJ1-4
CASSPSHRGPGEKLFF
TGTGCCAGCAGTCCGTCCCACAGGGGGCCTGGGGAAAAACTGTTTTTT
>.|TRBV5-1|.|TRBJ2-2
CAPHPHSRSGPGELFF
TGCGCCCCCCACCCACACAGCAGATCCGGCCCCGGGGAGCTGTTTTTT
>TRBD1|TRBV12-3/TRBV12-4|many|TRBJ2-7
CASSRTGQNYEQYF
TGTGCCAGCAGTCGTACGGGACAGAACTACGAGCAGTACTTC
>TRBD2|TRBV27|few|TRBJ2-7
CASAGGVSYEQYF
TGTGCCAGCGCGGGGGGGGTTTCCTACGAGCAGTACTTC
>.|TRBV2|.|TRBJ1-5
CASRGAGAYQPQHF
TGTGCCAGCAGGGGGGCGGGGGCGTATCAGCCCCAGCATTTT
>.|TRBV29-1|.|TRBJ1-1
CSTRQNTEAFF
TGCAGCACGAGACAGAACACTGAAGCTTTCTTT
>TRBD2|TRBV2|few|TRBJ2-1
CASGLAGVIYNEQFF
TGTGCCAGCGGGCTAGCGGGAGTAATATACAATGAGCAGTTCTTC
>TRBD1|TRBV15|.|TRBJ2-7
CATSRDSWDRTYEQYF
TGTGCCACCAGCAGAGATAGTTGGGACAGGACCTACGAGCAGTACTTC
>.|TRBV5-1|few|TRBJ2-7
CASSLEGVRRYEQYF
TGCGCCAGCAGCTTGGAGGGCGTTCGACGATACGAGCAGTACTTC
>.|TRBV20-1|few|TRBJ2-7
CSARRLDKDLEQYF
TGCAGTGCTAGAAGGTTGGACAAGGACCTAGAGCAGTACTTC
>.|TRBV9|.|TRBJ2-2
CASTPFTTGELFF
TGTGCCAGCACCCCCTTTACGACCGGGGAGCTGTTTTTT
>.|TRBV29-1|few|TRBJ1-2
CSVFWGGYTF
TGCAGCGTTTTCTGGGGTGGCTACACCTTC
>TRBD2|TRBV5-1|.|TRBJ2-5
CASSPAPSGGQETQYF
TGCGCCAGCAGCCCGGCCCCTAGCGGGGGACAAGAGACCCAGTACTTC
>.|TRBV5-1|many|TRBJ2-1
CASSLGPRDDEQFF
TGCGCCAGCAGCTTGGGACCTCGAGACGATGAGCAGTTCTTC
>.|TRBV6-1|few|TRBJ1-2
CASSDPGMANYGYTF
TGTGCCAGCAGCGATCCAGGAATGGCTAACTATGGCTACACCTTC
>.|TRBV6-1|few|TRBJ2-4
CASSPYTSTKNIQYF
TGTGCCAGCAGTCCATACACATCGACCAAAAACATTCAGTACTTC
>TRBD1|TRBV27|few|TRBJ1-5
CASSEGQLNSNQPQHF
TGTGCCAGCAGTGAGGGACAGCTTAATAGCAATCAGCCCCAGCATTTT
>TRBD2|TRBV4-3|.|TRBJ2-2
CASSQDGTSGGVAGLFF
TGCGCCAGCAGCCAAGATGGGACTAGCGGGGGGGTAGCTGGGCTGTTTTTT
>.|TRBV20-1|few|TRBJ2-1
CSALAGSYNEQFF
TGCAGTGCCCTAGCAGGCTCCTACAATGAGCAGTTCTTC
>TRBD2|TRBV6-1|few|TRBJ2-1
CASYSGVAGARGFF
TGTGCCAGTTATTCGGGGGTAGCGGGAGCGAGGGGGTTCTTC
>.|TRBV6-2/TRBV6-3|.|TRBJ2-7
CASRYAGIYEQYF
TGTGCCAGCAGATACGCAGGGATCTACGAGCAGTACTTC
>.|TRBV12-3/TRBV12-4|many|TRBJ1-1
CASSLLGSEAFF
TGTGCCAGCAGTTTACTAGGTTCGGAAGCTTTCTTT
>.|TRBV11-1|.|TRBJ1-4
CASSRDRIQLATNEKLFF
TGTGCCAGCAGCAGGGACCGCATACAACTTGCAACTAATGAAAAACTGTTTTTT
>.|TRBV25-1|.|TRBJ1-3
CASSPLSGNTIYF
TGTGCCAGCAGTCCCCTCTCTGGAAACACCATATATTTT
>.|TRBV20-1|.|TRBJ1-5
CSARDQEGRGQPQHF
TGCAGTGCTAGAGATCAGGAGGGCCGGGGTCAGCCCCAGCATTTT
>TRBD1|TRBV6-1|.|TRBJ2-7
CASSAWGQGYEQYF
TGTGCCAGCAGTGCCTGGGGACAGGGCTACGAGCAGTACTTC
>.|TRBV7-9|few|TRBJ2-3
CASSLEGRHTQYF
TGTGCCAGCAGCTTGGAAGGCCGACATACGCAGTATTTT
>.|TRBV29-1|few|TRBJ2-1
CSVDGYNEQFF
TGCAGCGTTGACGGATACAATGAGCAGTTCTTC
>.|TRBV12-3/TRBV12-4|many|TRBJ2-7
CASSPQGTHEQYF
TGTGCCAGCAGTCCCCAGGGTACCCACGAGCAGTACTTC
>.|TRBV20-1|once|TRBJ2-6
CSARDPAPGANVLTF
TGCAGTGCTAGAGACCCGGCCCCTGGGGCCAACGTCCTGACTTTC
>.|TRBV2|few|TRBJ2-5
CASRRRGGETQYF
TGTGCCAGCAGGAGGAGGGGTGGGGAGACCCAGTACTTC
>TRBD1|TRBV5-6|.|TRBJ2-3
CASSFTTGTVAPTDTQYF
TGTGCCAGCAGTTTTACTACCGGGACAGTTGCCCCTACAGATACGCAGTATTTT
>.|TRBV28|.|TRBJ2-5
CASSLVNRDSKETQYF
TGTGCCAGCAGTTTGGTCAACCGGGACTCAAAAGAGACCCAGTACTTC
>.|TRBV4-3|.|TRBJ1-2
CASSQDLSAGNYGYTF
TGCGCCAGCAGCCAAGATCTGTCGGCAGGGAACTATGGCTACACCTTC
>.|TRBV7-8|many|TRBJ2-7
CASSLVTGGLVREQYF
TGTGCCAGCAGCTTAGTTACGGGGGGCCTCGTACGGGAGCAGTACTTC
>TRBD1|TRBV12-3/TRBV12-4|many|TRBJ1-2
CASSPRDRGAYGYTF
TGTGCCAGCAGTCCCCGGGACAGGGGAGCATATGGCTACACCTTC
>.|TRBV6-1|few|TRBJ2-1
CASSEAPGVGNEQFF
TGTGCCAGCAGTGAAGCGCCCGGGGTCGGCAATGAGCAGTTCTTC
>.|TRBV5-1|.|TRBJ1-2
CASSTVGSRRANYGYTF
TGCGCCAGCAGCACGGTGGGATCTCGCAGGGCTAACTATGGCTACACCTTC
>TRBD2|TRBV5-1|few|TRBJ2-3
CASSLEALAGGPRDTQYF
TGCGCCAGCAGCTTGGAAGCCCTAGCGGGGGGGCCGAGAGATACGCAGTATTTT
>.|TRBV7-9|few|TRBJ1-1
CASRKGQNTEAFF
TGTGCCAGCAGGAAGGGTCAGAACACTGAAGCTTTCTTT
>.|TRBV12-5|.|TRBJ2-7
CASGLVVQDLTYEQYF
TGTGCTAGTGGTTTGGTAGTGCAGGACCTTACCTACGAGCAGTACTTC
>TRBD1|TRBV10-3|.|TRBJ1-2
CAISVTGGSGYTF
TGTGCCATCAGTGTTACAGGGGGCAGTGGCTACACCTTC
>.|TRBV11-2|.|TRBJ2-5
CASSPPKWETQYF
TGTGCCAGCAGCCCTCCAAAGTGGGAGACCCAGTACTTC
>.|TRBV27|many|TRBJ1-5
CASSSRDDQPQHF
TGTGCCAGCAGTTCCCGGGACGATCAGCCCCAGCATTTT
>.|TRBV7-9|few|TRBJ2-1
CASSLVEYRPGNEQFF
TGTGCCAGCAGCTTAGTTGAATACCGTCCAGGCAATGAGCAGTTCTTC
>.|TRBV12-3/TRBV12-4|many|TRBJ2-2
CASSRGQKINTGELFF
TGTGCCAGCAGCCGTGGACAGAAAATAAACACCGGGGAGCTGTTTTTT
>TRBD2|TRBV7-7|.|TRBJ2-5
CASSLASGRDKTQYF
TGTGCCAGCAGCTTGGCTAGCGGGAGGGACAAGACCCAGTACTTC
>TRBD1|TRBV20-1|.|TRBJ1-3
CGWGQGEINTIYF
TGCGGATGGGGACAGGGGGAAATCAACACCATATATTTT
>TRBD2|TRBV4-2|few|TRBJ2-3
CASSPTLTSGGAADTQYF
TGTGCCAGCAGCCCCACTCTTACTAGCGGGGGGGCCGCAGATACGCAGTATTTT
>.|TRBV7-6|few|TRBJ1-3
CASSLALAASSGNTIYF
TGTGCCAGCAGCTTAGCGCTGGCAGCTAGCTCTGGAAACACCATATATTTT
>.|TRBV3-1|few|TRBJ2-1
CASSPDLLASYNEQFF
TGTGCCAGCAGCCCCGACCTGCTAGCCTCCTACAATGAGCAGTTCTTC
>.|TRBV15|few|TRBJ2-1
CATSRDQARLGNEQFF
TGTGCCACCAGCAGAGATCAAGCGCGCCTAGGGAATGAGCAGTTCTTC
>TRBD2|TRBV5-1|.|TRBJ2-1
CASSLGMSSGTYNEQFF
TGCGCCAGCAGCTTGGGGATGTCTAGCGGTACCTACAATGAGCAGTTCTTC
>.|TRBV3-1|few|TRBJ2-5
CASNPDGGRETQYF
TGTGCCAGCAACCCGGATGGGGGGAGAGAGACCCAGTACTTC